This TCR beta chain comes out of a study of blood T cell repertoires in COVID-19. At the level of the study: Acute and convalescent COVID-19 specimens originated in the United States, Italy and Spain. PBMCs, B-cell-depleted T cells, or T cells were the source of the cDNA or gDNA that made up the material.

Clones were read by immunoSEQ multiplex PCR, and TCRdb kept only the in-frame ones, dropping some. The data contain some 350,000 clones, 88% of them seen just once; the ten biggest clones take up just under 7.5%. V gave up 5 bases and J gave up 5 bases, with 22 bases separating them. From germline, CDR1 is SGHTA and CDR2 FQGNSA. This CDR3 is built from 16 residues. V gene TRBV7-2 combines with J gene TRBJ2-7; tentatively, D is TRBD2 (6 bases). The clonotype originates from a woman aged 65 to 85 with COVID-19, enrolled during active disease. The specimen was peripheral blood. The CDR3 protein is CASSHLELFWRDEQYF. CDR3 bases: TGTGCCAGCAGCCACCTCGAGCTGTTTTGGAGGGACGAGCAGTACTTC. The full variable domain, in which reference TRBV7-2 and TRBJ2-7 provide the parts outside the CDR3, is GAGVSQSPSNKVTEKGKDVELRCDPISGHTALYWYRQSLGQGLEFLIYFQGNSAPDKSGLPSDRFSAERTGGSVSTLTIQRTQQEDSAVYLCASSHLELFWRDEQYFGPGTRLTVT.